This T cell receptor (beta chain) was found in a study of blood T cell repertoires in COVID-19 (dated by TCRdb to the early 2020s). At the level of the whole study: Collaborator samples came from the United States, Italy and Spain and covered acute and convalescent phases of COVID-19. The prospective study material was composed of cDNA or gDNA derived from T cells, B-cell-depleted T cells, or PBMCs. Deeply sampled blood TCRbeta repertoires from subjects exposed to, actively infected with, or recovered from COVID-19 were included in the dataset. A freely available public database, intended as a resource for researchers studying the immune response to SARS-CoV-2, is where the repertoires were released. The samples were drawn from two sources: the first 160 participants of the ongoing ImmuneRACE study, and fewer than 1,500 subjects contributed by 6 global collaborators. Sample metadata almost always included a de-identified subject ID, COVID-19 status, age in years and sex. HLA class I and class II types, where available, came from metadata supplied by the sample provider rather than from assay-based typing.

Collaborating institutions collected whole blood in K2EDTA tubes following their own protocols. Collaborator samples were shipped for TCRbeta analysis as frozen whole blood, isolated PBMCs, or DNA extracted from either sample type. Worth noting for this clone: Its target antigen remains unknown. No much larger clone is present one base from it, and per-base qualities are unavailable.

The germline V and J ends show losses of 6 bases and 1 base respectively, and no gene match explains 5 bases of the junction. Per the germline V gene, SGHVS is the CDR1 and FQNEAQ is the CDR2. The CDR3 starts with the cysteine, ends with the phenylalanine, and has 15 residues. Only CDR3 DNA remains: 45 bases, in frame from the first base. On the study overall, not on this receptor specifically: Clinical and demographic metadata were provided uncurated, with the amount varying by source and participant.

The immunoSEQ Assay, a bias-controlled multiplex PCR, was used to amplify TCRbeta CDR3 regions from genomic DNA. Processing in the source paper ran as follows. Within the assay, amplification of reference gene primers was used to estimate how many nucleated cells each sample contained. To quantify the absolute abundance of each unique TCRbeta CDR3 rearrangement, sequence reads were collapsed and filtered. For each sample, productive Simpson clonality was calculated by taking the square root of Simpson's diversity index across productive rearrangements. What TCRdb holds here is the immuneACCESS table cut down to in-frame rearrangements. Part of the clones is not present; checked against another copy, under half of the missing clones reflect an unresolved V gene, and the others are unexplained. D and trimming were read from the DNA, whereas the V and J calls and clone size are those reported in that table. Across this sample there are 150,000 to 200,000 clones, with approximately 90% seen only once. The ten largest account for approximately 6.5% of the sample.

This sequence was found in a woman older than 75 in a cohort sampled during active or convalescent COVID-19. The sample comprised peripheral blood. Recombination joined TRBV7-8 with TRBJ1-4; 7 middle bases align to TRBD1. Here the CDR3 is given as CASRQTGQTNEKLFF. The nucleotide sequence reads TGTGCCAGCAGGCAGACAGGGCAAACTAATGAAAAACTGTTTTTT.